The TCR beta chain described here comes from a study of blood T cell repertoires in COVID-19. Study at large: Samples representing acute and convalescent COVID-19 were sourced from the United States, Italy and Spain.

CDR3 length equals 13 residues. The germline CDR1 and CDR2 sequences are MDHEN and SYDVKM. V lost 10 bases to trimming and J lost 4 bases; unmatched junction nucleotides: 9. The authors' processing: Estimation of nucleated cell counts was performed using reference gene primer amplification. Sequencing used immunoSEQ multiplex PCR; TCRdb keeps in-frame clones, though not all of them. D and trimming were read from the DNA, whereas the V and J calls and clone size are those reported in that table. This sample yields fewer than 150,000 clones, of which about 88% are seen a single time; 8.4% belongs to the top ten.

This clonotype was sampled from a woman in her 70s who had recovered from COVID-19. This chain joins TRBV28 and TRBJ1-2; 7 nucleotides match TRBD1. Sample: peripheral blood. Here the CDR3 reads CAIRQGGSYGYTF. The CDR3 DNA sequence: TGTGCCATTCGCCAGGGGGGAAGCTATGGCTACACCTTC.